The next 3 T cell receptor beta chains were all read from a single sample in a study of cytomegalovirus exposure and HLA in healthy donors. PCR involved 60 Vbeta and 13 Jbeta primers. TCRdb keeps only in-frame clones here, not all; method: immunoSEQ multiplex PCR. The sample has 90,000 or so clones, 78% seen once. The specimen was PBMCs. The receptors come from a middle-aged woman in good health and CMV-seronegative.

The V call is TRBV18, the J call TRBJ2-6; D is perhaps TRBD1 (5 bases). CDR3 length: 15 residues. V lost 6 bases and J 1 base, leaving 10 bases between the germline ends. The germline gives CDR1 KGHSH, CDR2 LQKENI. DNA of the CDR3: TGTGCCAGCTCTTTAGGGGATTCTGGGGCCAACGTCCTGACTTTC. This translates into CASSLGDSGANVLTF. The full variable domain, completed using reference TRBV18 and TRBJ2-6, is NAGVMQNPRHLVRRRGQEARLRCSPMKGHSHVYWYRQLPEEGLKFMVYLQKENIIDESGMPKERFSAEFPKEGPSILRIQQVVRGDSAAYFCASSLGDSGANVLTFGAGSRLTVL.

This clone was observed a few times. Written as DNA, the CDR3 is TGCGCCAGCAGCCAAGGCGACTGGAGGCAGTTCTTC. This translates into CASSQGDWRQFF. The chain has TRBV4-1 and TRBJ2-1; D is unresolved. The V and J ends lost 1 base and 12 bases respectively, with 10 bases between them. Per the germline V gene, CDR1 is MGHRA and CDR2 is YSYEKL. This CDR3 region has 12 residues.

The chain recombines TRBV19 with TRBJ2-1, with 12 bases that match TRBD2. CDR1 and CDR2 from the germline V gene are LNHDA and SQIVND (reference sequence). V shed 3 bases, J shed 7 bases, and the junction held 7 bases outside the gene matches. CDR3 size: 16 residues. The CDR3 sequence is CASSIRTSGMTNEQFF. The CDR3 bases are TGTGCCAGTAGTATTAGGACTAGCGGGATGACTAATGAGCAGTTCTTC.